The following is a TCR beta chain sequence with its context. The antigen this receptor binds is unknown. No clone much larger than this one lies a single base away; base qualities are absent. The junction shows trimming of 4 bases on V and 0 bases on J, plus 4 bases between the germline ends. The germline V gene sets CDR1 to ENHRY and CDR2 to SYGVKD. Spanning cysteine to phenylalanine, the CDR3 consists of 13 amino acids. Solely the CDR3 DNA is kept, with 39 bases framed from the first base. TCRbeta CDR3 regions were amplified from genomic DNA by means of the immunoSEQ Assay, a bias-controlled multiplex PCR. The authors' pipeline ran thus. The number of nucleated cells in each sample was estimated from the amplification of reference gene primers within the assay. To quantify the absolute abundance of each unique TCRbeta CDR3 rearrangement, sequence reads were collapsed and filtered. For each sample, productive Simpson clonality was calculated as the square root of Simpson's diversity index across productive rearrangements. TCRdb obtained this table from immuneACCESS and retained in-frame rearrangements with V and J assigned. These tables miss some clones; where compared with another copy, unresolved V genes account for less than half of the shortfall, and the remainder is unexplained. The DNA was the basis for D and trimming; V, J and clone size are from that table. Across this sample there are 250,000 to 300,000 clones, with around 83% seen only once. The ten largest clones represent around 3.6% of the sample.

The data were obtained in a study of blood T cell repertoires in COVID-19 (dated by TCRdb to the early 2020s). Regarding the research as a whole: The collaborator samples originated in the United States, Italy and Spain and spanned the acute and convalescent phases of COVID-19. The material from the prospective study consisted of cDNA or gDNA derived from T cells, B-cell-depleted T cells, or PBMCs. Deeply sampled blood TCRbeta repertoires from subjects exposed to, actively infected with, or recovered from COVID-19 were included in the dataset. The repertoires were released in a freely available public database intended as a resource for research on the immune response to SARS-CoV-2. The samples were drawn from two sources: the first 160 participants of the ongoing ImmuneRACE study, and 950 to 1,500 subjects contributed by 6 global collaborators. A de-identified subject ID, COVID-19 status, age in years and sex were almost always included in the sample metadata. Where available, HLA class I and class II types were obtained from metadata supplied by the sample provider rather than from assay-based typing.

The paper as a whole reports these results and caveats: The quantity of clinical and demographic metadata differed by source and by participant and was supplied without curation.

Each collaborating institution followed its own protocols to collect whole blood in K2EDTA tubes. For TCRbeta analysis, collaborator samples were shipped as frozen whole blood, as isolated PBMCs, or as DNA extracted from either sample type. Sequencing was performed on peripheral blood. The chain is assembled from TRBV10-3 and TRBJ1-3; confidence is insufficient to name the D gene. The receptor comes from a man between 18 and 29 years old with active or convalescent COVID-19. The CDR3 protein: CAISVRSGNTIYF. The nucleotide sequence is given as TGTGCCATCAGTGTGCGCTCTGGAAACACCATATATTTT.